A selection of T cell receptor beta chains follows, all from one sample in a study of early T cells in non-severe SARS-CoV-2 infection. TCRdb redid the calling of the 5' RACE reads with MiXCR, one entry per CDR3 protein. The sample lists around 110,000 distinct CDR3 sequences, around 10% seen once, with roughly 7.1% in the top ten. The sequencing sample was made of whole blood. These receptors were collected from an adult who was a healthcare worker with PCR-confirmed SARS-CoV-2 infection or an uninfected control (not recorded which). The CDR3 runs from the conserved cysteine through the conserved F or W. A D gene is named only where the DNA matches it firmly. Rows give clone size only sometimes, using once, few, many, or a class for an expanded clone.

j_call cdr3_length v_call clone_size d_call cdr3_nt cdr3_aa
TRBJ2-6 14 TRBV20-1 many . TGCAGTGCTAGAGGTTTAGGGGGGGCCAACGTCCTGACTTTC CSARGLGGANVLTF
TRBJ2-6 14 TRBV5-1 many . TGCGCCAGCAGCCCAGATACTGGGGCCAACGTCCTGACTTTC CASSPDTGANVLTF
TRBJ1-1 12 TRBV29-1 . TRBD1 TGCAGCGTCAGACAGGGTAACACTGAAGCTTTCTTT CSVRQGNTEAFF
TRBJ1-1 13 TRBV5-1 many TRBD1 TGCGCCAGCAGCTTGGCCGGGGGACAGGGAGCTTTCTTT CASSLAGGQGAFF
TRBJ1-1 15 TRBV5-4 few TRBD1 TGTGCCAGCAGCCAAACGGGGACAGGGGGCCCTGAAGCTTTCTTT CASSQTGTGGPEAFF
TRBJ2-7 14 TRBV12-3/TRBV12-4 few . TGTGCCAGCAGTCCCGGGCAGAGAACCTACGAGCAGTACTTC CASSPGQRTYEQYF
TRBJ1-4 14 TRBV29-1 few . TGCAGCGTTAGTGGTGGACGGTCTGATGAAAAACTGTTTTTT CSVSGGRSDEKLFF
TRBJ2-7 10 TRBV10-3 . . TGTGCCATCAGTGACTACGAGCAGTACTTC CAISDYEQYF
TRBJ2-1 13 TRBV5-4 many . TGTGCCAGCAGCTTGGACGCGAACAATGAGCAGTTCTTC CASSLDANNEQFF
TRBJ1-5 13 TRBV28 few . TGTGCCGGCGGACGAGATAGCAATCAGCCCCAGCATTTT CAGGRDSNQPQHF
TRBJ2-3 16 TRBV6-6 many TRBD1 TGTGCCAGCAGTTCAGGGGGCTACACAAGCACAGATACGCAGTATTTT CASSSGGYTSTDTQYF
TRBJ2-7 17 TRBV4-1 . TRBD1 TGCGCCAGCAGCCAAGAAGAGGGACAGGGGACCTCCTACGAGCAGTACTTC CASSQEEGQGTSYEQYF
TRBJ2-1 15 TRBV10-3 many . TGTGCCACGTGGACGGAGGAGAGCTCCTACAATGAGCAGTTCTTC CATWTEESSYNEQFF
TRBJ2-4 14 TRBV5-5 . TRBD1 TGTGCCAGCAGCCCCACAGGGGCAAGAAACATTCAGTACTTC CASSPTGARNIQYF
TRBJ1-5 14 TRBV27 many . TGTGCCAGCAGTTTACAAGGGGCAGTTCAGCCCCAGCATTTT CASSLQGAVQPQHF
TRBJ1-1 12 TRBV6-1 . . TGTGCCAGCAGTACGGGGGGCACTGAAGCTTTCTTT CASSTGGTEAFF
TRBJ2-1 15 TRBV20-1 . TRBD2 TGCAGTGCTAGAACGGCGGGAGGGTCCTACAATGAGCAGTTCTTC CSARTAGGSYNEQFF
TRBJ2-2 15 TRBV7-8 . TRBD2 TGTGCCAGCAGCTGGACTAGCGGACAAGAAGGGGAGCTGTTTTTT CASSWTSGQEGELFF
TRBJ2-1 11 TRBV29-1 few . TGCAGCGTTCAAGGTGGAAATGAGCAGTTCTTC CSVQGGNEQFF
TRBJ2-7 14 TRBV12-3/TRBV12-4 . TRBD2 TGTGCCAGCAGACCGACGGGGGGGATCTACGAGCAGTACTTC CASRPTGGIYEQYF
TRBJ2-1 10 TRBV20-1 . . TGCAGTGCTCCCGAGGCTGAGCAGTTCTTC CSAPEAEQFF
TRBJ2-7 14 TRBV4-1 many . TGCGCCAGCAGCCTATCGGCCACGAACCACGAGCAGTACTTC CASSLSATNHEQYF
TRBJ1-5 13 TRBV30 many . TGTGCCTGGAGTTGGAGATTGGATCAGCCCCAGCATTTT CAWSWRLDQPQHF
TRBJ1-3 17 TRBV7-8 . . TGTGCCAGCAGCTTATCTGGGGGCTTTAGCTCTGGAAACACCATATATTTT CASSLSGGFSSGNTIYF
TRBJ2-6 17 TRBV7-9 . TRBD1 TGTGCCAGCAGCTCGACAGGGGGAAACTCTGGGGCCAACGTCCTGACTTTC CASSSTGGNSGANVLTF
TRBJ1-1 17 TRBV6-1 many . TGTGCCAGCAGCGACGCGAGGCAGGCGGGACTGAACACTGAAGCTTTCTTT CASSDARQAGLNTEAFF
TRBJ2-7 14 TRBV5-1 many . TGCGCCAGCAGCTTTAACCGGGACACTTACGAGCAGTACTTC CASSFNRDTYEQYF
TRBJ2-1 13 TRBV12-5 few TRBD2 TGTGCTAGTGGTCCCGGGACTAGTAATGAGCAGTTCTTC CASGPGTSNEQFF
TRBJ2-1 16 TRBV14 . . TGTGCCAGCAGCCAACACAAGCCGAGCTCCTACAATGAGCAGTTCTTC CASSQHKPSSYNEQFF
TRBJ2-1 12 TRBV29-1 medium-sized TRBD2 TGCAGCGCGCGGGGGTCTGGGGATGAGCAGTTCTTC CSARGSGDEQFF
TRBJ1-1 15 TRBV20-1 many . TGCAGTGCTAGAGACAAATCATCAGCCACAAATGAAGTTTTCTTT CSARDKSSATNEVFF
TRBJ1-4 15 TRBV28 many TRBD1 TGTGCCAGCAGTTCCCCCGGGACAGGGAATGAAAAACTGTTTTTT CASSSPGTGNEKLFF
TRBJ2-1 11 TRBV4-1 few . TGCGCCAGCAGCCAGGCTAGGGAGCAGTTCTTC CASSQAREQFF
TRBJ2-5 13 TRBV5-4 many . TGTGCCAGCAGCTTGGACAGGAAAGAGACCCAGTACTTC CASSLDRKETQYF
TRBJ2-1 15 TRBV12-3/TRBV12-4 many TRBD2 TGTGCCAGCAGATATAGCGGGAGCTCCTACAATGAGCAGTTCTTC CASRYSGSSYNEQFF
TRBJ2-1 15 TRBV4-1 many . TGCGCCAGCAGCCAAGCCGGAGCAGCCTACAATGAGCAGTTCTTC CASSQAGAAYNEQFF
TRBJ2-1 13 TRBV20-1 few TRBD2 TGCAGTGAGGGCAGCGGGAGGGCCACTGAGCAGTTCTTC CSEGSGRATEQFF
TRBJ1-6 16 TRBV7-2 few . TGTGCCAGCAGACTGGGCGGGTATCAGGACTATTCACCCCTCCACTTT CASRLGGYQDYSPLHF
TRBJ2-4 14 TRBV19 few TRBD1 TGTGCCAGTACCTCCGGGACAGGGCGAAACATTCAGTACTTC CASTSGTGRNIQYF
TRBJ2-5 14 TRBV9 few TRBD1 TGTGCCAGCTCGAGGGGGCGGGCCCAAGAGACCCAGTACTTC CASSRGRAQETQYF
TRBJ2-5 17 TRBV9 many TRBD2 TGTGCCAGCAGCCCTCGGTCCTCGCGGGAGGGCCGGGAGACCCAGTACTTC CASSPRSSREGRETQYF
TRBJ2-5 11 TRBV10-3 many . TGTGCCATCAGTGAACTTGAGACCCAGTACTTC CAISELETQYF
TRBJ2-2 13 TRBV7-2 many . TGTGCCAGCAGCCCTCAGTCCACCGGGGAGCTGTTTTTT CASSPQSTGELFF
TRBJ2-5 16 TRBV6-6 . TRBD1 TGTGCCAGCAGTTACTCGATGGGACAGTCCAAAGAGACCCAGTACTTC CASSYSMGQSKETQYF
TRBJ2-3 16 TRBV20-1 few TRBD2 TGCAGTGCTAGAGATCCTAGCGGGAGTAACACAGATACGCAGTATTTT CSARDPSGSNTDTQYF
TRBJ2-2 14 TRBV6-6 few . TGTGCCAGCAGTTATAGCGGCTGGGTGGGGGAGCTGTTTTTT CASSYSGWVGELFF
TRBJ2-1 14 TRBV20-1 few TRBD2 TGCAGTGCTACCCCGGGACTAGAGGAGTTTGAGCAGTTCTTC CSATPGLEEFEQFF
TRBJ1-3 16 TRBV15 few . TGTGCCACCAGCAGAGATTATAGAGGCTCTGGAAACACCATATATTTT CATSRDYRGSGNTIYF
TRBJ2-4 12 TRBV7-8 . . TGTGCCAGCAGCCCGGCCAACGGCATTCAGTACTTC CASSPANGIQYF
TRBJ2-5 12 TRBV2 . . TGTGCCAGCAGGGGGGACCAAGAGACCCAGTACTTC CASRGDQETQYF
TRBJ2-7 14 TRBV12-3/TRBV12-4 few . TGTGCCAGCAGTCTCCCCCTTCCGGGGGACGAGCAGTACTTC CASSLPLPGDEQYF
TRBJ2-3 15 TRBV10-1 . TRBD2 TGCGCCAGCAGTGAATCTAGCGGGAGAGGGTCTACGCAGTATTTT CASSESSGRGSTQYF
TRBJ2-7 13 TRBV4-1 few . TGCGCCAGCAGCCAACCCCCCGGGTACGAGCAGTACTTC CASSQPPGYEQYF
TRBJ2-3 17 TRBV7-6 many TRBD2 TGTGCCAGCAGCTTAACCGGGACTAGCTACGGCACAGATACGCAGTATTTT CASSLTGTSYGTDTQYF
TRBJ1-3 14 TRBV7-2 once . TGTGCCAGCAGCTTCGACAGGAATGGAAACACCATATATTTT CASSFDRNGNTIYF